The 25 T cell receptor beta chains below come from one sample, sequenced in a study of OX40 agonist ivuxolimab in advanced cancers. Measured with immunoSEQ multiplex PCR; TCRdb has only the in-frame clones, and not every one. The sample lists 60,000 or so clones, 88% occurring once. The sample was CD4+ or CD8+ T cells sorted from blood, taken in a trial of the OX40 agonist ivuxolimab. These receptor sequences come from an adult with an advanced solid tumor such as melanoma, head and neck, liver or kidney cancer.

This chain joins TRBV19 and TRBJ1-5; 8 positions match TRBD1. The CDR3 covers 14 residues. V dropped 4 bases and J dropped 10; count of bases not matched to a gene: 9. Germline V gene lookup returns CDR1 LNHDA and CDR2 SQIVND (reference sequence). The CDR3 coding sequence is TGTGCCAGTAGTACCAGGGGGACAGGCAGCCCCCAGCATTTT. Protein: CASSTRGTGSPQHF. The full variable domain, with the rest looked up from reference TRBV19 and TRBJ1-5, is DGGITQSPKYLFRKEGQNVTLSCEQNLNHDAMYWYRQDPGQGLRLIYYSQIVNDFQKGDIAEGYSVSREKKESFPLTVTSAQKNPTAFYLCASSTRGTGSPQHFGDGTRLSIL.

The gene calls are TRBV7-2 and TRBJ2-3; 8 bases line up with TRBD2. The CDR3 sequence is 16 residues long. The V and J ends lost 6 bases and 2 bases, in that order; junction bases with no gene match: 10. Germline V gives CDR1 SGHTA, CDR2 FQGNSA. CDR3 DNA: TGTGCCAGCAGACGGGGGGGGACAACTATCACAGATACGCAGTATTTT. It yields the protein CASRRGGTTITDTQYF.

The chain joins TRBV5-1 to TRBJ2-7; a possible D gene is TRBD1 (6 bases). CDR1 is SGHRS, CDR2 YFSETQ, per germline. CDR3 length: 15 residues. Trimming cost V 0 bases and J 2 bases, with 12 bases left between them. The CDR3 region has the DNA TGCGCCAGCAGCTTGGCTAGGACAGAGACCTACGAGCAGTACTTC. This gives the protein CASSLARTETYEQYF.

This clone has only one observation. The chain carries TRBV19 and TRBJ1-2, with 7 bases identical to TRBD1. V dropped 8 bases and J dropped 1; count of bases not matched to a gene: 4. The CDR3 loop spans 13 amino acids. The germline V gene encodes CDR1 LNHDA and CDR2 SQIVND (reference sequence). In nucleotides, the CDR3 is TGTGCCAGTGGGACAGCGCGTAACTATGGCTACACCTTC. It is translated as CASGTARNYGYTF.

This chain connects TRBV6-5 to TRBJ1-5; a weak D match, TRBD1 (6 bases). Germline CDR1 and CDR2: MNHEY and SVGAGI. The CDR3 has 15 amino acids. The germline V and J ends were trimmed by 3 bases and 2 bases, with 11 bases remaining between them. CDR3 residues: CASSYRGGGNQPQHF. Here the CDR3 DNA reads TGTGCCAGCAGTTATAGGGGGGGCGGCAATCAGCCCCAGCATTTT.

This clone was detected a few times. CDR3 bases: TGTGCCAGCAGCCCGCTTGGAGGGGGCATTGATGGCTACACCTTC. Encoded protein: CASSPLGGGIDGYTF. The J gene is TRBJ1-2, the V gene TRBV7-6, with 7 bases fitting TRBD1. Trimming cost V 5 bases and J 6 bases; bases outside gene matches: 12. CDR1 and CDR2 (germline): SGHVS, FNYEAQ. There are 15 residues in the CDR3.

The chain is built from TRBV9 and TRBJ1-4, with TRBD1 matching over 9 bases. CDR1 and CDR2 (germline): SGDLS, YYNGEE. The CDR3 totals 14 residues. V shed 0 bases, J shed 8 bases, and the junction held 2 bases outside the gene matches. This CDR3 is CASSVGTGAEKLFF. The CDR3 region has the DNA TGTGCCAGCAGCGTAGGGACAGGGGCCGAAAAACTGTTTTTT.

This clone was picked up one time. This chain joins TRBV6-5 and TRBJ1-1; D remains ambiguous. Germline loops: CDR1 MNHEY, CDR2 SVGAGI. Between the trimmed V and J ends, which lost 4 bases and 13 bases, there was a span of 19 bases. CDR3 length: 13 amino acids. The CDR3 DNA reads TGTGCCAGCAGTTCCCCCAAGTACGGTAGGGATTTCTTT. Amino acid sequence: CASSSPKYGRDFF.

The count of this clone is one. This chain links TRBV14 with TRBJ1-1, with a possible D match to TRBD1 (5 bases). In germline, CDR1 is SGHDN, CDR2 FVKESK. Deletions cut 0 bases from V and 0 bases from J, with 14 bases between. This CDR3 comprises 17 residues. The CDR3, as DNA: TGTGCCAGCAGCCAAGATGGAACAGGTTTTATGAACACTGAAGCTTTCTTT. This codes for CASSQDGTGFMNTEAFF.

The V and J genes are TRBV18 and TRBJ1-5; D gene uncertain. This CDR3 region has 13 residues. Trimming pared 2 bases from V and 3 bases from J, leaving 5 bases between. CDR1 KGHSH and CDR2 LQKENI come from the germline V gene. The CDR3 bases are TGTGCCAGCTCACCAGGTACCAATCAGCCCCAGCATTTT. The encoded protein is CASSPGTNQPQHF.

The chain carries TRBV21-1 and TRBJ2-7; the table's D call of TRBD1 was not tested on the DNA. TRBV21-1 counts as a pseudogene. This CDR3 is built from 15 residues. The CDR3 loop is CASSEHGTRPYEQYF. The CDR3 nucleotides are TGTGCCAGCAGCGAACACGGGACACGGCCCTACGAGCAGTACTTC.

The CDR3 reads CAISFIQGTGNTIYF. The CDR3 DNA is TGTGCCATCAGTTTTATACAGGGAACTGGAAACACCATATATTTT. V is TRBV10-3 and J is TRBJ1-3, with D maybe TRBD1 (6 bases). This CDR3 has 15 residues. Germline V gene data show CDR1 as ENHRY and CDR2 as SYGVKD. The V end lost 5 bases, the J end lost 2 bases, and 13 bases lay between the germline ends.

The DNA of the CDR3 is TGTGCCAGTAGTATCTTGAATAGCCAAACCAACTATGGCTACACCTTC. This gives the protein CASSILNSQTNYGYTF. V and J are TRBV19 and TRBJ1-2; D is undetermined. Germline V gives CDR1 LNHDA, CDR2 SQIVND (reference sequence). Trimming left V 3 bases short and J 2 bases short, with 16 bases between. The CDR3 has 16 residues.

V gene TRBV4-2 combines with J gene TRBJ2-3; 9 nucleotides line up with TRBD1. V shed 4 bases and J 2 bases; nucleotides not matched to a gene: 10. Looked up from germline, CDR1 is LGHNA and CDR2 is YNFKEQ. This CDR3 is built from 17 residues. The CDR3 sequence is CASSPSIGTGTTDTQYF. In nucleotides, the CDR3 is TGTGCCAGCAGCCCGAGCATCGGGACAGGGACCACAGATACGCAGTATTTT.

The chain links TRBV18 to TRBJ1-4; D call uncertain. V lost 1 base, J lost 5 bases, and 14 bases lay in between. Germline V gene lookup returns CDR1 KGHSH and CDR2 LQKENI. The CDR3 is 16 residues long. The DNA for the CDR3 is TGTGCCAGCTCACCACTTTTTGGAGGAGAGAATGAAAAACTGTTTTTT. It specifies CASSPLFGGENEKLFF.

The CDR3 nucleotides are TGTGCCAGCAGGACCCAAGGCCATAAAGAGACCCAGTACTTC. Translation: CASRTQGHKETQYF. The chain recombines TRBV28 with TRBJ2-5; D uncertain. CDR1 and CDR2 from the germline V gene are MDHEN and SYDVKM. V was clipped by 6 bases and J by 3 bases, with 14 bases between them. The CDR3 covers 14 residues.

This chain links TRBV6-1 with TRBJ2-6; perhaps TRBD2 as D (5 bases). CDR3 length equals 15 residues. V was clipped by 7 bases and J by 3 bases, with 13 bases between them. Germline V gene data show CDR1 as MNHNS and CDR2 as SASEGT. CDR3 DNA: TGTGCCAGCATCCGATTGGGGAGTGGGGCCAACGTCCTGACTTTC. This codes for CASIRLGSGANVLTF.

The rearrangement uses TRBV6-6 and TRBJ1-5, with a weak D call TRBD1 (6 bases). V lost 10 bases, J lost 4 bases, and 11 bases lay in between. The CDR3 consists of 12 residues. Germline lookup yields CDR1 MNHNY and CDR2 SVGAGI (reference sequence). DNA for the CDR3: TGTGCCAACTCCCAGGGGAATCAGCCCCAGCATTTT. Residues: CANSQGNQPQHF.

V and J are TRBV5-1 and TRBJ1-1; no clear D gene. This CDR3 spans 14 amino acids. V was clipped by 3 bases and J by 5 bases, with 14 bases between them. CDR1 is SGHRS and CDR2 is YFSETQ in the germline V gene. The CDR3 is CASSSTGSGTEAFF. CDR3 nucleotides: TGCGCCAGCAGCTCCACGGGGAGTGGGACTGAAGCTTTCTTT.

The chain combines TRBV18 with TRBJ2-3; D may be TRBD2 (5 bases). Per the germline V gene, CDR1 is KGHSH and CDR2 is LQKENI. CDR3 length: 11 amino acids. Between the trimmed V and J ends, which lost 4 bases and 6 bases, there was a span of 5 bases. CDR3 bases: TGTGCCAGCTCACGAGGGGATACGCAGTATTTT. Its translation: CASSRGDTQYF.

The chain has TRBV28 and TRBJ2-2; TRBD1 agrees at 9 bases. Trimming at V came to 4 bases and at J to 5 bases, leaving 5 bases not matched to a gene. This CDR3 is 15 amino acids long. Per the germline V gene, CDR1 is MDHEN and CDR2 is SYDVKM. Here the CDR3 reads CASSWDRARTGELFF. In nucleotides, the CDR3 is TGTGCCAGCAGTTGGGACAGGGCTAGGACCGGGGAGCTGTTTTTT.

This chain uses TRBV19 with TRBJ2-5, with 10 bases fitting TRBD1. CDR3 length: 14 residues. Germline loops: CDR1 LNHDA, CDR2 SQIVND (reference sequence). The junction had 3 bases not matched to a gene; V was cut back by 4 bases and J by 4 bases. The CDR3 DNA reads TGTGCCAGTAGTACAGGACAGGGGGTAGAGACCCAGTACTTC. Residues: CASSTGQGVETQYF. The whole variable domain, filled in from reference TRBV19 and TRBJ2-5, reads DGGITQSPKYLFRKEGQNVTLSCEQNLNHDAMYWYRQDPGQGLRLIYYSQIVNDFQKGDIAEGYSVSREKKESFPLTVTSAQKNPTAFYLCASSTGQGVETQYFGPGTRLLVL.

V gene TRBV7-9 combines with J gene TRBJ2-3; maybe TRBD2 (5 bases). Germline V CDR1 and CDR2: SEHNR, FQNEAQ (reference sequence). CDR3 length: 12 amino acids. The germline V and J ends were trimmed by 3 bases and 4 bases, with 5 bases remaining between them. The CDR3 loop reads CASSLRADTQYF. CDR3 in DNA: TGTGCCAGCAGCTTGCGGGCAGATACGCAGTATTTT.

The chain links TRBV7-9 to TRBJ1-2, with D possibly being TRBD1 (6 bases). V was cut by 5 bases and J by 1 base, with 11 bases left in between. Germline V gene data show CDR1 as SEHNR and CDR2 as FQNEAQ (reference sequence). CDR3 length equals 14 residues. The CDR3 nucleotides are TGTGCCAGCAGCCTAAACAGGGATAACTATGGCTACACCTTC. Its protein product is CASSLNRDNYGYTF.

This clone was counted only a few times. The rearrangement links TRBV25-1 to TRBJ1-1; D may be TRBD1 (6 bases). V dropped 5 bases and J dropped 1 base, with 8 bases sitting between them. Germline CDR1 is MGHDK and CDR2 is SYGVNS. CDR3 length: 13 residues. Here the CDR3 reads CASSRGTNTEAFF. The CDR3 DNA follows: TGTGCCAGCAGTAGGGGGACGAACACTGAAGCTTTCTTT.